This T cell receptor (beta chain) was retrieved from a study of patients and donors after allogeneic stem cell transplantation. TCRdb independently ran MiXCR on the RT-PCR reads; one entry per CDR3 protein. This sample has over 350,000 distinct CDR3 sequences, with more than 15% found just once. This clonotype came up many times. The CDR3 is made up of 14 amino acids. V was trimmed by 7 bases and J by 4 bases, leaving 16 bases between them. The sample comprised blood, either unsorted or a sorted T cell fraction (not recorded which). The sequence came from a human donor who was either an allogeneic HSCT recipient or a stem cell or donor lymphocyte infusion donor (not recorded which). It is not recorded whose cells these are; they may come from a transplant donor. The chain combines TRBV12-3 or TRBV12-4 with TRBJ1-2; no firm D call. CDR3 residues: CASTPGPDPYGYTF. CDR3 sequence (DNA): TGTGCCAGCACACCCGGACCCGACCCCTATGGCTACACCTTC.